The present TCR beta chain was sequenced within a study of T cell responses to AZD1222 COVID-19 vaccine. This table comes from immunoSEQ multiplex PCR, and its TCRdb copy is limited to in-frame clones, with some not included. The sample lists 150,000 or so clones, more than 85% seen once, with more than 3.5% in the top ten. Overall study findings and caveats: Sampled repertoires all dated from after the peak T cell response.

With respect to this clone: As yet, its antigen is unknown.

There are 19 residues in the CDR3. Trimming cost V 0 bases and J 6 bases, with 24 bases left between them. Germline V gene lookup returns CDR1 MNHEY and CDR2 SVGEGT. The sequence came from an adult in good health. This material consisted of peripheral blood, taken on day 0 of AZD1222 vaccination. The chain uses TRBV6-2 or TRBV6-3 and TRBJ1-5; tentative D call: TRBD1 (5 bases). CDR3 loop: CASSYSNEGWGTVFQPQHF. In DNA form, the CDR3 reads TGTGCCAGCAGTTACTCGAATGAGGGTTGGGGCACGGTTTTTCAGCCCCAGCATTTT.